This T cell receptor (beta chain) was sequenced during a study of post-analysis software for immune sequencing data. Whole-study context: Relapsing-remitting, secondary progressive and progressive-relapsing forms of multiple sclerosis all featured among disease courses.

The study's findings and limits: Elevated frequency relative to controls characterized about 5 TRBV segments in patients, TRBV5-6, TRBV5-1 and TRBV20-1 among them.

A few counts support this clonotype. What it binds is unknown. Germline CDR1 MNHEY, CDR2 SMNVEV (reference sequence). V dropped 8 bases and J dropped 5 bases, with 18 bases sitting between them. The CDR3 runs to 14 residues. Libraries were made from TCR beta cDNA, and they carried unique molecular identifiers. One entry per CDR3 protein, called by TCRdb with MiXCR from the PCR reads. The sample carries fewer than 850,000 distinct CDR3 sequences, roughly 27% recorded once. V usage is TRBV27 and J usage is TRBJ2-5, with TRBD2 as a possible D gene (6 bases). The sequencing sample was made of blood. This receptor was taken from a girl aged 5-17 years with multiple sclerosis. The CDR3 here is CASGPGDLRETQYF. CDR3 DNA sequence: TGTGCCAGCGGGCCGGGGGACTTGAGGGAGACCCAGTACTTC.